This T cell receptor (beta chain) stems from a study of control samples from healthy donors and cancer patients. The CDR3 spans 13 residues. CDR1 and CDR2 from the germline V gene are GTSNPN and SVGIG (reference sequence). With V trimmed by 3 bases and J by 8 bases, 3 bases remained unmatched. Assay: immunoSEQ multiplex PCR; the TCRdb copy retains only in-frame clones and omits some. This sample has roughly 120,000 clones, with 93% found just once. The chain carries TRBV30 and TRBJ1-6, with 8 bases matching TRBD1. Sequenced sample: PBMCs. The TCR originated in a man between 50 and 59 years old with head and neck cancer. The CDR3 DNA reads TGTGCCTGGAGGGGACAGGATTATTCACCCCTCCACTTT. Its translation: CAWRGQDYSPLHF.